A selection of T cell receptor beta chains follows, all from one sample in a study of PD-L1 blockade in urothelial cancer. The method was immunoSEQ multiplex PCR; TCRdb's version includes in-frame clones alone and lacks a portion of them. Of 35,000 to 50,000 clones in the sample, around 80% were seen once. The sequencing used PBMCs, collected around atezolizumab (anti-PD-L1) treatment. The receptor set was obtained from a man in his 60s with urothelial cancer. Each CDR3 is given with its conserved first and last residue. The order of the fields is V gene, J gene, clone size, D gene, CDR3 DNA, CDR3 protein. A D gene is named only where the DNA matches it firmly. The size of a clone is reported for some rows only, either as once, few or many, or as a class for expanded clones.

v_gene: TRBV2; j_gene: TRBJ2-7; abundance: NA; d_gene: TRBD1; CDR3nt: TGTGCCAGCAGTTACGGGACAGGCTCCTACGAGCAGTACTTC; CDR3aa: CASSYGTGSYEQYF
v_gene: TRBV10-2; j_gene: TRBJ2-1; abundance: once; d_gene: NA; CDR3nt: TGCGCCAGCAGTGAGGTCCAATACAATGAGCAGTTCTTC; CDR3aa: CASSEVQYNEQFF
v_gene: TRBV6-5; j_gene: TRBJ1-1; abundance: NA; d_gene: NA; CDR3nt: TGTGCCAGCAGATTCGACAGGTACGGGACTGAAGCTTTCTTT; CDR3aa: CASRFDRYGTEAFF
v_gene: TRBV19; j_gene: TRBJ1-5; abundance: NA; d_gene: NA; CDR3nt: TGTGCCAGTAGAACAGGGAGCAATCAGCCCCAGCATTTT; CDR3aa: CASRTGSNQPQHF
v_gene: TRBV29-1; j_gene: TRBJ2-3; abundance: NA; d_gene: TRBD2; CDR3nt: TGCAGCGTTGAATCGGGGGGGGCGCGTTTAGATACGCAGTATTTT; CDR3aa: CSVESGGARLDTQYF
v_gene: TRBV28; j_gene: TRBJ2-7; abundance: NA; d_gene: NA; CDR3nt: TGTGCCAGCAGTTCCAACAACAGGGCCCCAGGGTACTTC; CDR3aa: CASSSNNRAPGYF
v_gene: TRBV10-2; j_gene: TRBJ2-2; abundance: NA; d_gene: NA; CDR3nt: TGCGCCAGCACCGGTAGCGGGACAGTCCGGGAGCTGTTTTTT; CDR3aa: CASTGSGTVRELFF
v_gene: TRBV7-6; j_gene: TRBJ2-7; abundance: few; d_gene: NA; CDR3nt: TGTGCCAGCAGCGCTTCGGACAGCGCCTACGAGCAGTACTTC; CDR3aa: CASSASDSAYEQYF
v_gene: TRBV28; j_gene: TRBJ2-3; abundance: NA; d_gene: TRBD2; CDR3nt: TGTGCCAGCAGCTTACTAGCGGGAGTCGGAGATACGCAGTATTTT; CDR3aa: CASSLLAGVGDTQYF
v_gene: TRBV5-1; j_gene: TRBJ2-2; abundance: NA; d_gene: TRBD1; CDR3nt: TGCGCCAGCAATCTCGGGCAGGGGGACACCGGGGAGCTGTTTTTT; CDR3aa: CASNLGQGDTGELFF
v_gene: TRBV5-6; j_gene: TRBJ1-1; abundance: NA; d_gene: TRBD1; CDR3nt: TGTGCCAGCAGCTCGGAAGACAGGGGGAACACTGAAGCTTTCTTT; CDR3aa: CASSSEDRGNTEAFF
v_gene: TRBV30; j_gene: TRBJ1-1; abundance: few; d_gene: NA; CDR3nt: TGTGCCTGGAGTCTGGGACTTAAACAAGCTTTCTTT; CDR3aa: CAWSLGLKQAFF
v_gene: TRBV10-2; j_gene: TRBJ2-7; abundance: NA; d_gene: TRBD2; CDR3nt: TGCGCCAGTGGGGGGCTAGCGGGGACCTACGAGCAGTACTTC; CDR3aa: CASGGLAGTYEQYF
v_gene: TRBV13; j_gene: TRBJ1-3; abundance: NA; d_gene: NA; CDR3nt: TGTGCCAGCAGTTCTAGGGGCTCTGGAAACACCATATATTTT; CDR3aa: CASSSRGSGNTIYF
v_gene: TRBV5-1; j_gene: TRBJ1-1; abundance: NA; d_gene: NA; CDR3nt: TGCGCCAGCAGCTTGCCCGGGTCCACTGAAGCTTTCTTT; CDR3aa: CASSLPGSTEAFF
v_gene: TRBV19; j_gene: TRBJ1-2; abundance: NA; d_gene: NA; CDR3nt: TGTGCCAGTAGTATCGGCCGGGGTAACTATGGCTACACCTTC; CDR3aa: CASSIGRGNYGYTF
v_gene: TRBV25-1; j_gene: TRBJ1-6; abundance: NA; d_gene: NA; CDR3nt: TGTGCCAGCAGTGGACAGGTTAATTCACCCCTCCACTTT; CDR3aa: CASSGQVNSPLHF
v_gene: TRBV28; j_gene: TRBJ1-2; abundance: NA; d_gene: NA; CDR3nt: TGTGCCAGCAGTTTGCAGGGAAGGGACTATGGCTACACCTTC; CDR3aa: CASSLQGRDYGYTF
v_gene: TRBV15; j_gene: TRBJ2-6; abundance: NA; d_gene: NA; CDR3nt: TGTGCCACCAGCAGAGAGAGGGGGAGTGGGGCCAACGTCCTGACTTTC; CDR3aa: CATSRERGSGANVLTF
v_gene: TRBV5-4; j_gene: TRBJ2-1; abundance: NA; d_gene: TRBD2; CDR3nt: TGTGCCAGCAGCCCCCTACTAGCGGGGGGGAACAATGAGCAGTTCTTC; CDR3aa: CASSPLLAGGNNEQFF
v_gene: TRBV4-1; j_gene: TRBJ2-3; abundance: NA; d_gene: TRBD2; CDR3nt: TGCGCCAGCAGCCAAGAGGGCGGGGGGGCCGTAGATACGCAGTATTTT; CDR3aa: CASSQEGGGAVDTQYF
v_gene: TRBV7-2; j_gene: TRBJ2-5; abundance: NA; d_gene: TRBD2; CDR3nt: TGTGCCAGCAGTTACGGGACTAGCGGGGGGCGGGGTGAGACCCAGTACTTC; CDR3aa: CASSYGTSGGRGETQYF
v_gene: TRBV29-1; j_gene: TRBJ2-2; abundance: NA; d_gene: TRBD1; CDR3nt: TGCAGCGTCAGACAGGGGAACACCGGGGAGCTGTTTTTT; CDR3aa: CSVRQGNTGELFF
v_gene: TRBV5-6; j_gene: TRBJ1-1; abundance: NA; d_gene: NA; CDR3nt: TGTGCCAGCAGCCCCCCGAGGGCGGACGCTGAAGCTTTCTTT; CDR3aa: CASSPPRADAEAFF
v_gene: TRBV30; j_gene: TRBJ2-7; abundance: NA; d_gene: TRBD1; CDR3nt: TGTGCCTGGAGTCTCACGACAGGGTTCGTTACACCCCGCGGGGAGCAGTACTTC; CDR3aa: CAWSLTTGFVTPRGEQYF
v_gene: TRBV20-1; j_gene: TRBJ1-2; abundance: NA; d_gene: NA; CDR3nt: TGCAGTGCTAGAGAGAGAGGCGGCTACACCTTC; CDR3aa: CSARERGGYTF
v_gene: TRBV11-1; j_gene: TRBJ2-7; abundance: NA; d_gene: NA; CDR3nt: TGTGCCAGCAGCCCCGTCTGGAGCTCCTACGAGCAGTACTTC; CDR3aa: CASSPVWSSYEQYF
v_gene: TRBV5-1; j_gene: TRBJ2-5; abundance: NA; d_gene: NA; CDR3nt: TGCGCCAGCAGGTCTGACTTTGGGGGGTCAAGGACCCAGTACTTC; CDR3aa: CASRSDFGGSRTQYF
v_gene: TRBV14; j_gene: TRBJ1-6; abundance: NA; d_gene: NA; CDR3nt: TGTGCCAGCAGCCAAGATCCCCAGGGATATTCACCCCTCCACTTT; CDR3aa: CASSQDPQGYSPLHF
v_gene: TRBV11-2; j_gene: TRBJ2-5; abundance: NA; d_gene: NA; CDR3nt: TGTGCCACCAGGTCACTGGCTACCCCGGGGGAGACCCAGTACTTC; CDR3aa: CATRSLATPGETQYF
v_gene: TRBV28; j_gene: TRBJ2-1; abundance: NA; d_gene: TRBD2; CDR3nt: TGTGCCAGCAGCTCCTCTAGCGGGAGATACAATGAGCAGTTCTTC; CDR3aa: CASSSSSGRYNEQFF
v_gene: TRBV11-2; j_gene: TRBJ1-1; abundance: NA; d_gene: NA; CDR3nt: TGTGCCAGCAGCTTGAGCGGGGGGACCAACACTGAAGCTTTCTTT; CDR3aa: CASSLSGGTNTEAFF
v_gene: TRBV28; j_gene: TRBJ2-2; abundance: NA; d_gene: TRBD2; CDR3nt: TGTGCCAGCAACGAATGGGGGCTAGCGGGGGTAACGAACACCGGGGAGCTGTTTTTT; CDR3aa: CASNEWGLAGVTNTGELFF
v_gene: TRBV11-2; j_gene: TRBJ2-1; abundance: NA; d_gene: NA; CDR3nt: TGTGCCAGCAGCTTAGGGAGCCCCCAGCAGTTCTTC; CDR3aa: CASSLGSPQQFF
v_gene: TRBV6-1; j_gene: TRBJ1-1; abundance: NA; d_gene: NA; CDR3nt: TGTGCCAGCAGTCCATCGCAGGGATGGTTAACTGAAGCTTTCTTT; CDR3aa: CASSPSQGWLTEAFF
v_gene: TRBV25-1; j_gene: TRBJ2-7; abundance: few; d_gene: TRBD1; CDR3nt: TGTGCCAGCAGTCCAACAGGGGCCGAGCAGTACTTC; CDR3aa: CASSPTGAEQYF
v_gene: TRBV21-1; j_gene: TRBJ2-2; abundance: NA; d_gene: NA; CDR3nt: TGTGCCAGCAGCATATGGACAGGGAAAACCGGGGAGCTGTTTTTT; CDR3aa: CASSIWTGKTGELFF
v_gene: TRBV28; j_gene: TRBJ1-2; abundance: NA; d_gene: NA; CDR3nt: TGTGCCAGCGGGAGACCTAACTATGGCTACACCTTC; CDR3aa: CASGRPNYGYTF
v_gene: TRBV5-1; j_gene: TRBJ1-2; abundance: NA; d_gene: TRBD1; CDR3nt: TGCGCCAGCAGCTTGGAGTTGTGGGACAGGGCTAACTATGGCTACACCTTC; CDR3aa: CASSLELWDRANYGYTF
v_gene: TRBV7-8; j_gene: TRBJ1-3; abundance: NA; d_gene: NA; CDR3nt: TGTGCCAGCAGCAGCACCTCTGGAAACACCATATATTTT; CDR3aa: CASSSTSGNTIYF
v_gene: TRBV20-1; j_gene: TRBJ1-1; abundance: NA; d_gene: NA; CDR3nt: TGCAGTGCTAGAGATATTGAAGCTTTCTTT; CDR3aa: CSARDIEAFF
v_gene: TRBV6-1; j_gene: TRBJ2-7; abundance: NA; d_gene: NA; CDR3nt: TGTGCCAGCGGGCAGGACTCCTACGAGCAGTACTTC; CDR3aa: CASGQDSYEQYF
v_gene: TRBV4-2; j_gene: TRBJ2-1; abundance: NA; d_gene: TRBD2; CDR3nt: TGTGCCAGCAGCCACCCGGGACTAGCGGGAGGTGGTACGCAGTTCTTC; CDR3aa: CASSHPGLAGGGTQFF
v_gene: TRBV6-1; j_gene: TRBJ2-1; abundance: NA; d_gene: TRBD2; CDR3nt: TGTGCCAGCGGTGGGCTAGCGGGGAAAGAGCAGTTCTTC; CDR3aa: CASGGLAGKEQFF
v_gene: TRBV27; j_gene: TRBJ1-2; abundance: NA; d_gene: TRBD1; CDR3nt: TGTGCCAGCAGTTCTCAGGGGGGTAGGGTCTACACCTTC; CDR3aa: CASSSQGGRVYTF
v_gene: TRBV7-9; j_gene: TRBJ2-1; abundance: NA; d_gene: NA; CDR3nt: TGTGCCAGCAGCCCGCAAGGGGGAGGGTTAGGATACAATGAGCAGTTCTTC; CDR3aa: CASSPQGGGLGYNEQFF
v_gene: TRBV19; j_gene: TRBJ2-1; abundance: once; d_gene: NA; CDR3nt: TGTGCCAGTAGAACTGGTAGTTCCCAATTCAATGAGCAGTTCTTC; CDR3aa: CASRTGSSQFNEQFF
v_gene: TRBV28; j_gene: TRBJ2-5; abundance: NA; d_gene: NA; CDR3nt: TGTGCCAGCAGTTTATCGGCAGGTCAAGAGACCCAGTACTTC; CDR3aa: CASSLSAGQETQYF
v_gene: TRBV5-1; j_gene: TRBJ2-6; abundance: NA; d_gene: NA; CDR3nt: TGCGCCAGCTTAGCGGTATCAGTCTCTGGGGCCAACGTCCTGACTTTC; CDR3aa: CASLAVSVSGANVLTF
v_gene: TRBV19; j_gene: TRBJ2-3; abundance: NA; d_gene: NA; CDR3nt: TGTGCCAGTAGTATTGGGGGGAGGAACACAGATACGCAGTATTTT; CDR3aa: CASSIGGRNTDTQYF
v_gene: TRBV28; j_gene: TRBJ1-2; abundance: once; d_gene: NA; CDR3nt: TGTGCCAGCACCCTGCGGGGGAAGGGCTATGGCTACACCTTC; CDR3aa: CASTLRGKGYGYTF
v_gene: TRBV7-2; j_gene: TRBJ2-7; abundance: NA; d_gene: TRBD2; CDR3nt: TGTGCCAGCAGCCCCGTCTTTTCCGGGGCGGGGGGCTACGAGCAGTACTTC; CDR3aa: CASSPVFSGAGGYEQYF
v_gene: TRBV5-1; j_gene: TRBJ2-6; abundance: NA; d_gene: NA; CDR3nt: TGCGCCAGCAGCCCAGACACATCCGGGGCCAACGTCCTGACTTTC; CDR3aa: CASSPDTSGANVLTF
v_gene: TRBV28; j_gene: TRBJ1-1; abundance: NA; d_gene: TRBD1; CDR3nt: TGTGCCAGCAGTTTCACCCAGGGGACAGCTGAAGCTTTCTTT; CDR3aa: CASSFTQGTAEAFF
v_gene: TRBV11-2; j_gene: TRBJ2-1; abundance: NA; d_gene: TRBD1; CDR3nt: TGTGCCAGCAGCTTAGCCAGGGGGCCCTACAATGAGCAGTTCTTC; CDR3aa: CASSLARGPYNEQFF